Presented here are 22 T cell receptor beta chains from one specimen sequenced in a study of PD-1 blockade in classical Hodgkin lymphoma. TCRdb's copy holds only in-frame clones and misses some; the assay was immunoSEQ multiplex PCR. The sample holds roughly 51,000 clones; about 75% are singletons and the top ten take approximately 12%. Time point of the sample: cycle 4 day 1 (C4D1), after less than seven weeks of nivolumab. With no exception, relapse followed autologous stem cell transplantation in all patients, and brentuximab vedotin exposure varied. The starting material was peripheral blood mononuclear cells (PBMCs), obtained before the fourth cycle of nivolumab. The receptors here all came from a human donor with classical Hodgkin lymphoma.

CDR3 DNA sequence: TGTGCCAGCAGCGCGGGACTAGCGGGACAACCTGCCCAGACCGGGGAGCTGTTTTTT. Translated: CASSAGLAGQPAQTGELFF. V is TRBV5-6 and J is TRBJ2-2; 13 bases align to TRBD2. CDR3 length: 19 amino acids. Germline CDR1 and CDR2: SGHDT and YYEEEE. Trimming at V came to 4 bases and at J to 5 bases, leaving 14 bases not matched to a gene.

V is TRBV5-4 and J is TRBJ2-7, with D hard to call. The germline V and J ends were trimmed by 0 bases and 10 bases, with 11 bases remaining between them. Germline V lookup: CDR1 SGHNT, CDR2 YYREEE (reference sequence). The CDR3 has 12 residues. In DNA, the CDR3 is TGTGCCAGCAGCTTGGTGGGCAAGAAACAGTACTTC. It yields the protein CASSLVGKKQYF.

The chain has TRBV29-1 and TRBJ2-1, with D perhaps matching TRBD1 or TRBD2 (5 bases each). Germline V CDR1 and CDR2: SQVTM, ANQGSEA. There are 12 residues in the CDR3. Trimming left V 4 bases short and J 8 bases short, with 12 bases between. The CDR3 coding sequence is TGCAGCGTTGTTCCAGGGCGGGATGAGCAGTTCTTC. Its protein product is CSVVPGRDEQFF.

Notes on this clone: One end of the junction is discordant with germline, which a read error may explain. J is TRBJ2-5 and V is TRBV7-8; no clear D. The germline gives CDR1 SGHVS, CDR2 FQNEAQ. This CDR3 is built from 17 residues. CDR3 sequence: CASRLEPTVSPQETQYF. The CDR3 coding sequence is TGTGCCAGCAGATTAGAGCCTACAGTGAGCCCCCAAGAGACCCAGTACTTC.

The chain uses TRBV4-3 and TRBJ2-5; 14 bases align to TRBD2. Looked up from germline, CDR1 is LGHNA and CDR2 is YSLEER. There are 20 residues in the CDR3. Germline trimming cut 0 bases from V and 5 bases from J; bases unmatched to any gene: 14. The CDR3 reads CASSQDRTSGRHLPWETQYF. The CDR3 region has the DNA TGCGCCAGCAGCCAAGATAGGACTAGCGGGAGGCACCTTCCTTGGGAGACCCAGTACTTC.

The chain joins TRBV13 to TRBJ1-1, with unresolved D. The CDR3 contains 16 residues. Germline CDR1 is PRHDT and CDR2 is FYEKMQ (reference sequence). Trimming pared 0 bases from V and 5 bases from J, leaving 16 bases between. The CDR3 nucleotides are TGTGCCAGCAGCTTAGGGGGTGGAGGAGTTAGTACTGAAGCTTTCTTT. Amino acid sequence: CASSLGGGGVSTEAFF.

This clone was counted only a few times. The CDR3 sequence: CAWRGGLGGWTDTQYF. In nucleotides, the CDR3 is TGTGCCTGGAGAGGGGGGTTGGGAGGCTGGACAGATACGCAGTATTTT. The chain is built from TRBV30 and TRBJ2-3; D possibly matches TRBD1 or TRBD2 (6 bases each). Germline assignment: CDR1 GTSNPN and CDR2 SVGIG (reference sequence). V lost 3 bases to trimming and J lost 3 bases, with 19 bases between them. This CDR3 has 16 residues. The full variable domain, its missing parts supplied by reference TRBV30 and TRBJ2-3, is SQTIHQWPATLVQPVGSPLSLECTVEGTSNPNLYWYRQAAGRGLQLLFYSVGIGQISSEVPQNLSASRPQDRQFILSSKKLLLSDSGFYLCAWRGGLGGWTDTQYFGPGTRLTVL.

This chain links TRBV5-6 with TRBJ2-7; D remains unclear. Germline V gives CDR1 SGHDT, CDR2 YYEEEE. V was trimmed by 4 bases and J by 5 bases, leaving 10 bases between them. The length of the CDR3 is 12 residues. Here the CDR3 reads CASSQRVHEQYF. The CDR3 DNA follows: TGTGCCAGCAGCCAAAGAGTCCACGAGCAGTACTTC.

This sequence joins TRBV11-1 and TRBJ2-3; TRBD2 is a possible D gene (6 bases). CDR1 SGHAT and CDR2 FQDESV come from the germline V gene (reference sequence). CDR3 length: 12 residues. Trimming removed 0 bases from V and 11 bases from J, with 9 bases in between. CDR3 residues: CASSLAVGGQYF. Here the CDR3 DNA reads TGTGCCAGCAGCTTAGCGGTGGGAGGGCAGTATTTT.

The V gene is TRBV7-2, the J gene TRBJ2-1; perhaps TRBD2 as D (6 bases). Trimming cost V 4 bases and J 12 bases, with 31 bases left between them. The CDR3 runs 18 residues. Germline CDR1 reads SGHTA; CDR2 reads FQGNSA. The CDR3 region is CASSSRGSWASASGGQFF. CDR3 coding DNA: TGTGCCAGCAGCTCCAGAGGTAGTTGGGCTAGCGCCTCTGGAGGGCAGTTCTTC.

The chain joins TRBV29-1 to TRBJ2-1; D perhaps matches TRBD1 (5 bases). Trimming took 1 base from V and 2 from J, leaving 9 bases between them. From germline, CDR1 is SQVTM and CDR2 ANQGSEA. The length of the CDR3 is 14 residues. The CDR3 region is CSVEAGLPYNEQFF. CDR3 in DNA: TGCAGCGTTGAAGCAGGGTTACCCTACAATGAGCAGTTCTTC.

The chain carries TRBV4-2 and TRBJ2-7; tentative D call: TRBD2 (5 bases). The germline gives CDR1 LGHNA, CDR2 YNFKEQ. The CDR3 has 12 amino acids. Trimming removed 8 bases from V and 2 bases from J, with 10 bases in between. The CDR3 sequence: CASGEGPYEQYF. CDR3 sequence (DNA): TGTGCCAGCGGAGAGGGTCCCTACGAGCAGTACTTC.

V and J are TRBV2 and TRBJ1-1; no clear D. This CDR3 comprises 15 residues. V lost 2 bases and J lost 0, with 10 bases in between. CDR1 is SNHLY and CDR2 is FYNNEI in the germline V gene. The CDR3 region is CASSEPREMNTEAFF. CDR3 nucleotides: TGTGCCAGCAGTGAACCCCGGGAGATGAACACTGAAGCTTTCTTT.

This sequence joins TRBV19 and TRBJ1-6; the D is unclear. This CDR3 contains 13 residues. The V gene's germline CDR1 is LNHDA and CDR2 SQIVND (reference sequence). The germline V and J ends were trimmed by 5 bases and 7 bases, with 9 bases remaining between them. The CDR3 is CASSPDKNSPLHF. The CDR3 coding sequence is TGTGCCAGTAGTCCCGACAAGAATTCACCCCTCCACTTT.

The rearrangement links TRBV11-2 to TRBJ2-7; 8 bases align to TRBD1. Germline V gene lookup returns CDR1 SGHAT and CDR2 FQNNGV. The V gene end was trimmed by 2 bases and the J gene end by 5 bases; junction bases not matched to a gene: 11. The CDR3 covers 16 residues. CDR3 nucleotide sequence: TGTGCCAGCAGCTTACTCCTCCGGACAGGGTCACACGAGCAGTACTTC. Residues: CASSLLLRTGSHEQYF.

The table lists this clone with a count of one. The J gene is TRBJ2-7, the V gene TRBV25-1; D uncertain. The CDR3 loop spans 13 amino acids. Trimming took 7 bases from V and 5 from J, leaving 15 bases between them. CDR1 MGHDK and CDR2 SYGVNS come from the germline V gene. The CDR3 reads CASTRGGSDEQYF. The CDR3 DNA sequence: TGTGCCAGCACCAGAGGCGGATCGGACGAGCAGTACTTC.

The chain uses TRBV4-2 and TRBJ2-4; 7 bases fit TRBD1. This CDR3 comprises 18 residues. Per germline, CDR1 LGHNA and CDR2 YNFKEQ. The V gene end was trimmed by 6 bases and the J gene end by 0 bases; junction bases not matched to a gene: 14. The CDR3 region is CASSQRGTELLAKNIQYF. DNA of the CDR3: TGTGCCAGCAGTCAGAGAGGGACAGAGCTGCTAGCCAAAAACATTCAGTACTTC.

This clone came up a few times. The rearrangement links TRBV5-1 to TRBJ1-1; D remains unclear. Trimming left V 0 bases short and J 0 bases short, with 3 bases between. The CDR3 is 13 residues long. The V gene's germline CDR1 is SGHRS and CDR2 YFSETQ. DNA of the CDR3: TGCGCCAGCAGCTTGGCACTGAACACTGAAGCTTTCTTT. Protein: CASSLALNTEAFF.

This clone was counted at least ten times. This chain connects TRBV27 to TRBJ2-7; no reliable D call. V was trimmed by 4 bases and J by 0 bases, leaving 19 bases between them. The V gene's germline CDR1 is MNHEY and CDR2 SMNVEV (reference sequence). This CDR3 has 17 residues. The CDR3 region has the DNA TGTGCCAGCAGTTCCCCATCCACCCCGGAAGGCTCCTACGAGCAGTACTTC. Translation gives CASSSPSTPEGSYEQYF.

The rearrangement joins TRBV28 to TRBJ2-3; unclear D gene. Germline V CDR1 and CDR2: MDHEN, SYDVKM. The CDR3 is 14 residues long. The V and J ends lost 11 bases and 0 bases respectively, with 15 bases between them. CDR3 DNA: TGTGCCTTATCCGCCCCTCATAGCACAGATACGCAGTATTTT. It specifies CALSAPHSTDTQYF. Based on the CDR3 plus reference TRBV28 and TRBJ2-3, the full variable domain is DVKVTQSSRYLVKRTGEKVFLECVQDMDHENMFWYRQDPGLGLRLIYFSYDVKMKEKGDIPEGYSVSREKKERFSLILESASTNQTSMYLCALSAPHSTDTQYFGPGTRLTVL.

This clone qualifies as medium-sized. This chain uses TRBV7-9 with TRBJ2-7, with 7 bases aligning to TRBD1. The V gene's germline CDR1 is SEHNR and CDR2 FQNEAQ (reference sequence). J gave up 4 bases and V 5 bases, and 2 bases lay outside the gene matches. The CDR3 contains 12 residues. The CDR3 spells CASSNRGYEQYF. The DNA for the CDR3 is TGTGCCAGCAGCAACAGGGGTTACGAGCAGTACTTC.

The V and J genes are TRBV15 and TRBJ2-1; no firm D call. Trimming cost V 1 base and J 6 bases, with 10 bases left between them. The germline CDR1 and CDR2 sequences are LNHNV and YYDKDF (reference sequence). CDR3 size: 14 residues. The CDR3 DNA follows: TGTGCCACCAGCAGAGGCCATTCAGGCAATGAGCAGTTCTTC. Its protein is CATSRGHSGNEQFF.